This passage covers 10 T cell receptor beta chains from one sample sequenced in a study of cytomegalovirus exposure and HLA in healthy donors (dated by TCRdb to the late 2010s). Libraries came from the immunoSEQ multiplex PCR assay. A mixture of 60 forward primers for TCR Vbeta segments and 13 reverse primers for TCR Jbeta segments was used in the multiplex PCR. TCRdb took this table from immuneACCESS and kept in-frame rearrangements with V and J called. Such tables lack part of the clones; where checked against another copy, unresolved V genes explain under half of the gap, and the rest is unexplained. Here the sample has around 150,000 clones; roughly 79% occur a single time. Roughly 0.68% of the sample comes from the top ten. The sequencing input was PBMCs. These receptors originate from a male donor in good health and CMV-seronegative.

This clone came up a few times. The chain recombines TRBV7-9 with TRBJ1-1; D not certain. The CDR3 consists of 13 residues. Germline V gene lookup returns CDR1 SEHNR and CDR2 FQNEAQ (reference sequence). V was shortened by 1 base and J by 4 bases, with 7 bases between the two germline ends. As DNA, the CDR3 is TGTGCCAGCAGCTTAGACCAAGCCACTGAAGCTTTCTTT. Protein product: CASSLDQATEAFF.

The V and J genes are TRBV7-8 and TRBJ1-1; the D is unclear. Trimming took off 1 base at V and 0 bases at J, with 12 bases between the two ends. Germline-derived CDR1 and CDR2 are SGHVS and FQNEAQ. This CDR3 has 16 amino acids. CDR3 DNA: TGTGCCAGCAGCTTAGGCCTAGAGGGCCTGAACACTGAAGCTTTCTTT. It codes for CASSLGLEGLNTEAFF.

J is TRBJ1-4 and V is TRBV4-3; D is possibly TRBD1 (6 bases). In germline, CDR1 is LGHNA, CDR2 YSLEER. The CDR3 has 15 amino acids. The ends were cut back, 0 bases at V and 7 bases at J, with 12 bases in the middle. The CDR3 sequence: CASSQERGWAEKLFF. In nucleotides, the CDR3 is TGCGCCAGCAGCCAAGAAAGGGGGTGGGCTGAAAAACTGTTTTTT.

The chain employs TRBV19 and TRBJ1-5; 8 bases agree with TRBD1. J was trimmed by 6 bases and V by 3 bases; bases with no gene match: 7. This CDR3 region has 15 residues. The germline V gene has CDR1 LNHDA and CDR2 SQIVND (reference sequence). This chain's CDR3 is CASSIPGGRTQPQHF. The DNA for the CDR3 is TGTGCCAGTAGTATTCCAGGGGGCCGGACTCAGCCCCAGCATTTT. The full variable domain, with the rest looked up from reference TRBV19 and TRBJ1-5, is DGGITQSPKYLFRKEGQNVTLSCEQNLNHDAMYWYRQDPGQGLRLIYYSQIVNDFQKGDIAEGYSVSREKKESFPLTVTSAQKNPTAFYLCASSIPGGRTQPQHFGDGTRLSIL.

This chain links TRBV5-1 with TRBJ2-7; D perhaps matches TRBD2 (6 bases). V lost 6 bases and J lost 0, with 13 bases in between. Germline lookup yields CDR1 SGHRS and CDR2 YFSETQ. This CDR3 region has 14 residues. CDR3 amino acids: CASTAWGGSYEQYF. The DNA for the CDR3 is TGCGCCAGCACCGCCTGGGGAGGCTCCTACGAGCAGTACTTC.

This clone was recorded once. CDR3 protein: CAISGGGNQPQHF. CDR3 nucleotide sequence: TGTGCCATCAGTGGCGGGGGGAATCAGCCCCAGCATTTT. This chain links TRBV10-3 with TRBJ1-5; maybe TRBD1 (5 bases). Germline V CDR1 and CDR2: ENHRY, SYGVKD. V dropped 4 bases and J dropped 4 bases, with 8 bases sitting between them. This CDR3 spans 13 amino acids.

This clone was found a few times. The CDR3 nucleotides are TGCGCCAGCAGCCAAGAATCGGTTCGGGACTTTCCCTACAATGAGCAGTTCTTC. The encoded protein is CASSQESVRDFPYNEQFF. The rearrangement uses TRBV4-3 and TRBJ2-1, with D possibly being TRBD2 (6 bases). V lost 0 bases and J lost 2, with 17 bases in between. This CDR3 is built from 18 residues. CDR1 and CDR2 (germline): LGHNA, YSLEER.

This chain connects TRBV27 to TRBJ1-2, with TRBD1 matching over 9 bases. Germline lookup yields CDR1 MNHEY and CDR2 SMNVEV (reference sequence). V was pared by 6 bases and J by 7 bases, with 9 bases of the junction left unmatched. The CDR3 totals 14 residues. Here the CDR3 reads CASRVGGQGPGYTF. The CDR3 DNA follows: TGTGCCAGCAGGGTTGGGGGACAGGGACCTGGCTACACCTTC.

The chain is built from TRBV7-2 and TRBJ1-2, with D possibly being TRBD1 (5 bases). Germline CDR1 and CDR2: SGHTA and FQGNSA. V lost 3 bases and J 0 bases, leaving 5 bases between the germline ends. The CDR3 consists of 13 residues. The CDR3 region has the DNA TGTGCCAGCAGCTTCAGGGCTAACTATGGCTACACCTTC. It encodes CASSFRANYGYTF.

This chain connects TRBV30 to TRBJ2-7, with D unclear. The CDR3 consists of 14 residues. Trimming removed 0 bases at V and 4 bases at J, with 13 bases between. Germline CDR1 is GTSNPN and CDR2 is SVGIG (reference sequence). Here the CDR3 reads CAWSVGSARYEQYF. In nucleotides, the CDR3 is TGTGCCTGGAGTGTTGGCAGTGCCCGATACGAGCAGTACTTC.